The clone carrying this T cell receptor beta chain has at least ten counts. Its antigen is still unknown. The sample originates from a study of T-cell reconstitution after alpha-beta-depleted transplantation in children. Unique molecular identifiers were used to barcode this TCRbeta library. One entry per CDR3 protein, called by TCRdb with MiXCR from the PCR reads. The sample contains about 980,000 distinct CDR3 sequences, less than 30% of which appear only once. Looked up from germline, CDR1 is LNHNV and CDR2 is YYDKDF (reference sequence). This CDR3 comprises 15 residues. Unmatched junction bases numbered 4, after V lost 5 bases and J lost 4 bases. Study-wide results and limits: Reportedly, only several hundred clones from non-depleted graft cells drove alpha-beta T-cell counts at about two months. The origin of high day-60 TCRbeta diversity in some patients lay in surviving recipient T cells and thymic progenitors. A year had passed since transplant, and T-cell counts and diversity by then came mostly from newly produced T cells.

The sequenced sample was PBMCs, mostly from graft donor cells, obtained 360 days after TCRalphabeta/CD19-depleted stem cell transplant. The chain links TRBV15 to TRBJ2-1; TRBD2 matches 11 bases. The clonotype was recovered from a boy less than two years old who had a stem cell transplant for SCID, so the T cells may come from the graft donor. CDR3 in DNA: TGTGCCACCAGCCCCCTAGCGGGGGGATACAATGAGCAGTTCTTC. Translation: CATSPLAGGYNEQFF.